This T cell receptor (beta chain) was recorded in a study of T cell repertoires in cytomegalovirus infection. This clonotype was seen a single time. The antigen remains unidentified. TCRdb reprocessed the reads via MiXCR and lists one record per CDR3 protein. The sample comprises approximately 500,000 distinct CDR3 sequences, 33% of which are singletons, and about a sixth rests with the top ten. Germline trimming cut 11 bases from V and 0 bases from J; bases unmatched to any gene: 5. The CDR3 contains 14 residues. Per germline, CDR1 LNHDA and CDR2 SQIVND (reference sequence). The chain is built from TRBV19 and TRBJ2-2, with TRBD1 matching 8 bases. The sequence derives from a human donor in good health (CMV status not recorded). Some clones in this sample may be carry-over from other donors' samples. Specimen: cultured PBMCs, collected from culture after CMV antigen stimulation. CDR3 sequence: CAAQGQANTGELFF. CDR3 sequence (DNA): TGTGCCGCTCAGGGACAGGCGAACACCGGGGAGCTGTTTTTT.